One sample yielded the 12 T cell receptor beta chains listed below, sequenced in a study of blood T cells in healthy people across ages. A second about 7 to 11 cycle PCR used barcoded and J-beta primers. TCRdb processed the 5' RACE reads anew with MiXCR; each CDR3 protein has one entry. The sample shows about 2 million distinct CDR3 sequences, 40% to 55% of them seen only once. Input material: blood. Receptor source: a woman aged 35 to 49 in good health.

This clonotype has only one observation. The CDR3 sequence: CAPCGFRSKRNTEAFF. For the CDR3, the DNA is TGCGCCCCTTGCGGGTTCCGATCAAAACGGAACACTGAAGCTTTCTTT. The genes are TRBV5-1 and TRBJ1-1; no reliable D call. The CDR3 is 16 amino acids. Trimming pared 10 bases from V and 1 base from J, leaving 23 bases between. Germline CDR1 SGHRS, CDR2 YFSETQ.

The chain joins TRBV10-3 to TRBJ2-3, with 9 bases that match TRBD1. With V trimmed by 2 bases and J by 3 bases, 0 bases remained unmatched. This CDR3 has 14 amino acids. Germline-derived CDR1 and CDR2 are ENHRY and SYGVKD. The CDR3, as DNA: TGTGCCATCAGTGAGGGACAGGGGACAGATACGCAGTATTTT. It translates to CAISEGQGTDTQYF.

This clonotype appeared a few times. The chain joins TRBV7-9 to TRBJ1-2, with 9 bases fitting TRBD1. CDR3 length equals 16 residues. The trim removed 3 bases at V and 8 bases at J, leaving 13 bases unmatched. Germline V CDR1 and CDR2: SEHNR, FQNEAQ (reference sequence). CDR3 coding DNA: TGTGCCAGCAGCTTCCGGACAGGGGACACCGAGGGCGGCTACACCTTC. Protein product: CASSFRTGDTEGGYTF.

The V and J genes are TRBV5-1 and TRBJ2-1; possibly TRBD1 or TRBD2 for D (5 bases each). Trimming stripped 5 bases from V and 5 bases from J, with 17 bases between. CDR3 size: 15 residues. Germline CDR1 reads SGHRS; CDR2 reads YFSETQ. CDR3 residues: CASRNSGTRDNEQFF. CDR3 sequence (DNA): TGCGCCAGCAGAAATTCCGGGACGCGGGACAATGAGCAGTTCTTC.

J is TRBJ1-1 and V is TRBV19; D may be TRBD1 (6 bases). The CDR3 has 15 amino acids. Germline values: CDR1 LNHDA, CDR2 SQIVND (reference sequence). Deletions cut 5 bases from V and 7 bases from J, with 20 bases between. The DNA for the CDR3 is TGTGCCAGTAGTCGACCACAGGGTGTAACTGGTGAAGCTTTCTTT. Protein product: CASSRPQGVTGEAFF. Full variable domain (rest looked up from reference TRBV19 and TRBJ1-1): DGGITQSPKYLFRKEGQNVTLSCEQNLNHDAMYWYRQDPGQGLRLIYYSQIVNDFQKGDIAEGYSVSREKKESFPLTVTSAQKNPTAFYLCASSRPQGVTGEAFFGQGTRLTVV.

V and J are TRBV28 and TRBJ2-5; D may be TRBD1 (6 bases). The length of the CDR3 is 15 residues. CDR1 is MDHEN and CDR2 is SYDVKM in the germline V gene. Trimming pared 1 base from V and 2 bases from J, leaving 11 bases between. The CDR3 bases are TGTGCCAGCAGTTTATTGGTGACAGGTCAAGAGACCCAGTACTTC. It translates to CASSLLVTGQETQYF. Variable domain in full (rest from reference TRBV28 and TRBJ2-5): DVKVTQSSRYLVKRTGEKVFLECVQDMDHENMFWYRQDPGLGLRLIYFSYDVKMKEKGDIPEGYSVSREKKERFSLILESASTNQTSMYLCASSLLVTGQETQYFGPGTRLLVL.

The V and J genes are TRBV12-3 or TRBV12-4 and TRBJ1-5; tentatively, D is TRBD1 (6 bases). Between the trimmed V and J ends, which lost 6 bases and 3 bases, there was a span of 12 bases. The CDR3 runs 14 residues. The CDR3, as DNA: TGTGCCAGCAGAACAGGGAATCCCAATCAGCCCCAGCATTTT. Translated, it gives CASRTGNPNQPQHF.

This chain uses TRBV28 with TRBJ1-1; D possibly corresponds to TRBD1 (5 bases). The CDR3 runs 14 residues. V lost 5 bases, J lost 6 bases, and 16 bases lay in between. CDR1 MDHEN and CDR2 SYDVKM come from the germline V gene. The CDR3 protein is CASSIPGRSPEAFF. The CDR3 DNA follows: TGTGCCAGCAGTATACCGGGACGGAGCCCTGAAGCTTTCTTT.

The CDR3 region has the DNA TGTGCCAGCAGTGACTTGTACAATGAGCAGTTCTTC. Its protein product is CASSDLYNEQFF. V and J are TRBV6-4 and TRBJ2-1; D not certain. The CDR3 covers 12 residues. Germline lookup yields CDR1 MRHNA and CDR2 SNTAGT. The V gene lost 1 base and the J gene lost 4 bases, with 2 bases spanning the gap.

In its sample, this clonotype was seen once. The V gene is TRBV28, the J gene TRBJ2-3; 9 bases agree with TRBD1. This CDR3 is built from 13 residues. Per the germline V gene, CDR1 is MDHEN and CDR2 is SYDVKM. The J segment lost 2 bases and the V segment lost 10 bases, leaving 4 bases of the junction unmatched. CDR3 nucleotides: TGTGCCACGGGACAGGGAAACACAGATACGCAGTATTTT. It translates to CATGQGNTDTQYF.

The chain employs TRBV5-1 and TRBJ1-4; tentative D call: TRBD1 (5 bases). CDR1 SGHRS and CDR2 YFSETQ come from the germline V gene. This CDR3 spans 15 amino acids. V was pared by 1 base and J by 8 bases, with 15 bases between. For the CDR3, the DNA is TGCGCCAGCAGCTTGACGTCGGGGGTTCAGGAAAAACTGTTTTTT. It codes for CASSLTSGVQEKLFF. Full variable domain (outside the CDR3, taken from reference TRBV5-1 and TRBJ1-4): KAGVTQTPRYLIKTRGQQVTLSCSPISGHRSVSWYQQTPGQGLQFLFEYFSETQRNKGNFPGRFSGRQFSNSRSEMNVSTLELGDSALYLCASSLTSGVQEKLFFGSGTQLSVL.

V usage is TRBV18 and J usage is TRBJ1-5, with no clear D. V lost 4 bases and J lost 7, with 11 bases in between. The CDR3 is 13 amino acids. Germline values: CDR1 KGHSH, CDR2 LQKENI. The CDR3 DNA sequence: TGTGCCAGCTCACTACGGAGTGGGCAGCCCCAGCATTTT. It is translated as CASSLRSGQPQHF.